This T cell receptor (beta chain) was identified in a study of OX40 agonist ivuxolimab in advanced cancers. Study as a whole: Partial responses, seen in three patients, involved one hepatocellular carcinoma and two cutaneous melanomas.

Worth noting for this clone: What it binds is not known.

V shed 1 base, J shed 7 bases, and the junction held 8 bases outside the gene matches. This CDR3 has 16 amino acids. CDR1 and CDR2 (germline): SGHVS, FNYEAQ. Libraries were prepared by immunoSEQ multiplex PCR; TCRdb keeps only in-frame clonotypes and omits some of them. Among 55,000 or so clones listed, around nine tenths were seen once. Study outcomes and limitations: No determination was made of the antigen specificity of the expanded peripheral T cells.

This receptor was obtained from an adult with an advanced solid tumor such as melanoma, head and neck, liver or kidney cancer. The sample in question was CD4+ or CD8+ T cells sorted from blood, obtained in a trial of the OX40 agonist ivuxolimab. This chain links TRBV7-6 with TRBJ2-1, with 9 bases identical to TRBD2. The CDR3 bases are TGTGCCAGCAGCTTAGTTTCCCTAGCGGGAAAGAATGAGCAGTTCTTC. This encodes CASSLVSLAGKNEQFF. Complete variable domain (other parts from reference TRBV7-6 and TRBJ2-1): GAGVSQSPRYKVTKRGQDVALRCDPISGHVSLYWYRQALGQGPEFLTYFNYEAQQDKSGLPNDRFSAERPEGSISTLTIQRTEQRDSAMYRCASSLVSLAGKNEQFFGPGTRLTVL.